This T cell receptor (beta chain) derives from a study of blood T cell repertoires in COVID-19. The CDR3 length is 15 residues. Produced via immunoSEQ multiplex PCR; TCRdb's table is partial and in-frame only. This table has about 100,000 clones, approximately 86% appearing once. The V gene is TRBV21-1, the J gene TRBJ1-3; the table's D gene call, TRBD1, was not cross checked with the DNA. TRBV21-1 is flagged as a pseudogene. The clonotype comes from an elderly man with acute or convalescent COVID-19. Sequenced sample: peripheral blood. Here the CDR3 DNA reads TGTGCCAGCAGCGCGCCTGAGACAGACGGAAACACCATATATTTT. Its protein is CASSAPETDGNTIYF.